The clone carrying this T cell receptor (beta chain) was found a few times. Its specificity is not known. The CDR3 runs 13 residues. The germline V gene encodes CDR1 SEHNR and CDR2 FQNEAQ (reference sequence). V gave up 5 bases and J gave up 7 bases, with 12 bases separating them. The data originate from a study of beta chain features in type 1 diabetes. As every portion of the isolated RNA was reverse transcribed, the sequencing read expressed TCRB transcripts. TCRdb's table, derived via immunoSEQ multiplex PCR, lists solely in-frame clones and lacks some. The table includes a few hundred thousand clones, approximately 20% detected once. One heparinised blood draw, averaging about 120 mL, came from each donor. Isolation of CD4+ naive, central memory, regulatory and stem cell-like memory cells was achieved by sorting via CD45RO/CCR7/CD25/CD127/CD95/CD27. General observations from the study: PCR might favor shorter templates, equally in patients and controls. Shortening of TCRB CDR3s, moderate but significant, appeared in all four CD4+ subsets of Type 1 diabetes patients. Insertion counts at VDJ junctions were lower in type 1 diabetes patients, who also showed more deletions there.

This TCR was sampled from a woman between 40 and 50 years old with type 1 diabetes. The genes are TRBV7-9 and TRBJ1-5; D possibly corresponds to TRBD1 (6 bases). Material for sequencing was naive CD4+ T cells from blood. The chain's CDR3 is CASSPTGSQPQHF. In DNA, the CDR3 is TGTGCCAGCAGCCCTACAGGGAGCCAGCCCCAGCATTTT.